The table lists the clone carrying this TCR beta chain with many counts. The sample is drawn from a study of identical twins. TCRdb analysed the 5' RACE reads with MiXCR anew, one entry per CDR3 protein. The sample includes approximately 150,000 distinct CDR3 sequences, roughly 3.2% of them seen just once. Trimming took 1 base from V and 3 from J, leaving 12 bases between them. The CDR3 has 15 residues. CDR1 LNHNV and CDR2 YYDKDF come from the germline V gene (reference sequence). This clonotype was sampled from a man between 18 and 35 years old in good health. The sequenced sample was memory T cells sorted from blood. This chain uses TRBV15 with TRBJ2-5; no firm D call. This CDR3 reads CATSRVTVLEETQYF. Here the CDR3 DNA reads TGTGCCACCAGCAGAGTCACCGTGCTTGAAGAGACCCAGTACTTC.